The 13 T cell receptor beta chains below come from one sample, sequenced in a study of CD8 T cells in Susac syndrome. The RNA input was about 0.5 to 1 ug, and it was reverse transcribed with random hexamers. In TCRdb, the immunoSEQ multiplex PCR reads were re-called with MiXCR into one record per CDR3 protein. The data contain under 80,000 distinct CDR3 sequences, just over 90% of them seen just once; the ten biggest clones take up 0.5% to 0.65%. Source material: CD4+ T cells from PBMCs. These receptors were collected from a human donor with Susac syndrome.

V usage is TRBV9 and J usage is TRBJ2-1, with TRBD2 matching 9 bases. With 0 bases clipped from V and 5 bases from J, the junction kept 3 bases outside the gene matches. CDR3 length: 15 amino acids. CDR1 and CDR2 from the germline V gene are SGDLS and YYNGEE. The CDR3 DNA reads TGTGCCAGCAGCGTAGTGAGCGGGGGGAACAATGAGCAGTTCTTC. Its protein product is CASSVVSGGNNEQFF.

The chain is built from TRBV5-1 and TRBJ2-5; D might be TRBD2 (6 bases). This CDR3 comprises 15 residues. Germline V gene sequence: CDR1 SGHRS, CDR2 YFSETQ. With 4 bases removed from V and 2 bases from J, the gap between germline ends came to 15 bases. The CDR3 DNA is TGCGCCAGCAGCCCTGGGACTCAAGGACAAGAGACCCAGTACTTC. Protein product: CASSPGTQGQETQYF.

This clonotype was recorded only once. The V and J genes are TRBV5-1 and TRBJ1-2; tentatively, D is TRBD1 (5 bases). The V and J ends lost 0 bases and 5 bases respectively, with 8 bases between them. Germline V gene lookup returns CDR1 SGHRS and CDR2 YFSETQ. CDR3 length: 13 residues. CDR3 in DNA: TGCGCCAGCAGCTTGGAATCAGGGTATGGCTACACCTTC. It codes for CASSLESGYGYTF.

The chain links TRBV24-1 to TRBJ2-7; either TRBD1 or TRBD2 may supply D (5 bases each). Germline lookup yields CDR1 KGHDR and CDR2 SFDVKD. The CDR3 has 17 amino acids. V dropped 4 bases and J dropped 2 bases, with 20 bases sitting between them. For the CDR3, the DNA is TGTGCCACCAGTGACGCCGCAAGGCAGTGGGGGACCTACGAGCAGTACTTC. This sequence encodes CATSDAARQWGTYEQYF.

The gene calls are TRBV12-5 and TRBJ2-1, with 7 bases identical to TRBD2. Per germline, CDR1 LGHNT and CDR2 FRNRAP. The CDR3 totals 13 residues. Trimming at V came to 3 bases and at J to 6 bases, leaving 2 bases not matched to a gene. Here the CDR3 DNA reads TGTGCTAGTGGTTTCCCGGGGGGCAATGAGCAGTTCTTC. Amino acids: CASGFPGGNEQFF.

V is TRBV7-8 and J is TRBJ2-1; D uncertain. Between the trimmed V and J ends, which lost 3 bases and 1 base, there was a span of 4 bases. This CDR3 is built from 13 residues. Germline V CDR1 and CDR2: SGHVS, FQNEAQ. CDR3 in amino acids: CASSFDSYNEQFF. CDR3 nucleotide sequence: TGTGCCAGCAGCTTCGATTCCTACAATGAGCAGTTCTTC.

The chain couples TRBV7-2 to TRBJ2-5; 15 nucleotides match TRBD2. CDR1 and CDR2 (germline): SGHTA, FQGNSA. The CDR3 loop spans 18 amino acids. Unmatched junction bases numbered 11, after V lost 4 bases and J lost 5 bases. CDR3 in DNA: TGTGCCAGCAGCTCGCCCAGGACTAGCGGGAGGGCCGGGGAGACCCAGTACTTC. Its translation: CASSSPRTSGRAGETQYF.

This clonotype was seen once. The chain couples TRBV7-9 to TRBJ2-3; a weak D match, TRBD1 (6 bases). Germline-derived CDR1 and CDR2 are SEHNR and FQNEAQ (reference sequence). The CDR3 consists of 14 residues. The germline V and J ends were trimmed by 3 bases and 4 bases, with 11 bases remaining between them. The CDR3 protein is CASSFDSGADTQYF. Written as DNA, the CDR3 is TGTGCCAGCAGCTTCGATTCAGGGGCAGATACGCAGTATTTT.

The genes are TRBV5-6 and TRBJ1-5; the D gene is possibly TRBD1 (5 bases). The CDR3 contains 18 residues. Germline V lookup: CDR1 SGHDT, CDR2 YYEEEE. Deletions cut 0 bases from V and 3 bases from J, with 19 bases between. The CDR3 region is CASSLAGSGSGFNQPQHF. The CDR3, as DNA: TGTGCCAGCAGCTTGGCCGGGTCGGGTTCAGGGTTCAATCAGCCCCAGCATTTT. The entire variable domain, with the rest obtained from reference TRBV5-6 and TRBJ1-5, is as follows: DAGVTQSPTHLIKTRGQQVTLRCSPKSGHDTVSWYQQALGQGPQFIFQYYEEEERQRGNFPDRFSGHQFPNYSSELNVNALLLGDSALYLCASSLAGSGSGFNQPQHFGDGTRLSIL.

The chain links TRBV11-2 to TRBJ2-1; a weak D match, TRBD2 (6 bases). The CDR3 extends over 17 amino acids. CDR1 and CDR2 (germline): SGHAT, FQNNGV. Trimming took 7 bases from V and 7 from J, leaving 26 bases between them. The CDR3 region is CASTTSTRPVVENEQFF. The CDR3 DNA reads TGTGCCAGCACCACGTCGACTAGGCCCGTCGTAGAGAATGAGCAGTTCTTC.

The rearrangement uses TRBV3-1 and TRBJ1-5; unclear D gene. The CDR3 is 15 amino acids. The V gene's germline CDR1 is LGHDT and CDR2 YNNKEL (reference sequence). Trimming removed 1 base from V and 4 bases from J, with 11 bases in between. This CDR3 reads CASSQGPGANQPQHF. CDR3 in DNA: TGTGCCAGCAGCCAAGGGCCAGGAGCAAATCAGCCCCAGCATTTT.

The rearrangement links TRBV11-1 to TRBJ2-7; D may match TRBD1 or TRBD2 (5 bases each). The germline V gene has CDR1 SGHAT and CDR2 FQDESV (reference sequence). The length of the CDR3 is 15 residues. Trimming removed 5 bases from V and 0 bases from J, with 14 bases in between. The DNA of the CDR3 is TGTGCCAGCAGCCGCATGAGGGGAAGCTCCTACGAGCAGTACTTC. Amino acids: CASSRMRGSSYEQYF.

This chain connects TRBV6-2 or TRBV6-3 to TRBJ2-2; weak D call: TRBD1 (5 bases). Germline assignment: CDR1 MNHEY and CDR2 SVGEGT. The CDR3 runs to 18 residues. Trimming cost V 7 bases and J 0 bases, with 21 bases left between them. The CDR3 DNA sequence: TGTGCCAGCATGAGGCCTTGGGGTACAGGTTCGAACACCGGGGAGCTGTTTTTT. Translation: CASMRPWGTGSNTGELFF.